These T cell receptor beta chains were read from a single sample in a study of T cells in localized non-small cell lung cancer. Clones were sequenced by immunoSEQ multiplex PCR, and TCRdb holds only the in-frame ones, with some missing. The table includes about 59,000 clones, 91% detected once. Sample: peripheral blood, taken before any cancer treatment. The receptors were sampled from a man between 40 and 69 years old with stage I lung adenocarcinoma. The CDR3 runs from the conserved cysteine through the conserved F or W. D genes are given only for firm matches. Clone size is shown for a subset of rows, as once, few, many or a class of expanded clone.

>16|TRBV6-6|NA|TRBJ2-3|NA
CASSQHPGSGTDTQYF
TGTGCCAGCAGTCAACACCCGGGTAGCGGCACAGATACGCAGTATTTT
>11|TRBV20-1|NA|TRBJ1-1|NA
CSAPENTEAFF
TGCAGTGCGCCGGAGAACACTGAAGCTTTCTTT
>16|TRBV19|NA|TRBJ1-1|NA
CASSTADLADDTEAFF
TGTGCCAGTAGTACCGCAGATCTGGCAGATGACACTGAAGCTTTCTTT
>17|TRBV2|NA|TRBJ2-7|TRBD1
CASSPTWWTGASYEQYF
TGTGCCAGCAGCCCAACGTGGTGGACAGGGGCCTCCTACGAGCAGTACTTC
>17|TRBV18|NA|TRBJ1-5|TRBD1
CASSLRSAGQTHQPQHF
TGTGCCAGCTCGCTCCGCAGCGCGGGACAGACCCATCAGCCCCAGCATTTT
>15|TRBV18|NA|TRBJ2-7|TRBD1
CASSPPGTGDKEQYF
TGTGCCAGCTCACCACCCGGGACAGGGGACAAAGAGCAGTACTTC
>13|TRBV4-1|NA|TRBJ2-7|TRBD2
CASSLGLAHEQYF
TGCGCCAGCAGTTTGGGACTAGCTCACGAGCAGTACTTC
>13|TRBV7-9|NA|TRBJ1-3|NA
CASRESSGNTIYF
TGTGCCAGCAGGGAGAGCTCTGGAAACACCATATATTTT
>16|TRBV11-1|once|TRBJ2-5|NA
CASSLGMGQESETQYF
TGTGCCAGCAGCTTAGGAATGGGACAAGAGTCGGAGACCCAGTACTTC
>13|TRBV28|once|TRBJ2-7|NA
CASNRESGYEQYF
TGTGCCAGCAACCGGGAGAGTGGCTACGAGCAGTACTTC
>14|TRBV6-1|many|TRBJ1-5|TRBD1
CASTPGQSNQPQHF
TGTGCCAGCACTCCGGGACAGAGCAATCAGCCCCAGCATTTT
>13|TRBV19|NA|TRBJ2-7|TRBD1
CASSPRDRDQQYF
TGTGCCAGTAGTCCGCGGGACAGGGACCAGCAGTACTTC
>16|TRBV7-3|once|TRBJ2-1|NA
CASSLSPGDQGSEQFF
TGTGCCAGCAGCTTATCTCCGGGGGACCAAGGGAGTGAGCAGTTCTTC
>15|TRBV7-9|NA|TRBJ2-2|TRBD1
CASSLGQGEVGELFF
TGTGCCAGCAGCCTTGGACAGGGGGAAGTCGGGGAGCTGTTTTTT
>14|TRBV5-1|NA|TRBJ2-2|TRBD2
CASSGGSPTGELFF
TGCGCCAGCAGCGGCGGGAGTCCCACCGGGGAGCTGTTTTTT
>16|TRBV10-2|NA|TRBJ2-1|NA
CASSGVGMSSYNEQFF
TGCGCCAGCAGTGGTGTCGGGATGAGCTCCTACAATGAGCAGTTCTTC
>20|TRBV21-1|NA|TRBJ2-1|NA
CASSKERRAVAGGPSYEQFF
TGTGCCAGCAGCAAAGAACGAAGGGCGGTAGCGGGAGGGCCAAGCTATGAGCAGTTCTTC
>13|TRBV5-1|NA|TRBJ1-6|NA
CASSSGPNSPLHF
TGCGCCAGCAGCTCCGGACCTAATTCACCCCTCCACTTT
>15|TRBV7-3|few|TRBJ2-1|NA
CASSLSQSVYNEQFF
TGTGCCAGCAGCCTCTCCCAGAGTGTCTACAATGAGCAGTTCTTC
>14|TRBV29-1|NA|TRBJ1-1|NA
CSANRIGGNTEAFF
TGCAGCGCGAACAGGATTGGGGGGAACACTGAAGCTTTCTTT
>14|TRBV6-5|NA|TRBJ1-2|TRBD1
CASSTYPTGSGYTF
TGTGCCAGCAGTACATACCCGACAGGGTCTGGCTACACCTTC
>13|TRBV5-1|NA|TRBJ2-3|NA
CASSSPTGDTQYF
TGCGCCAGCAGCTCTCCGACCGGAGATACGCAGTATTTT
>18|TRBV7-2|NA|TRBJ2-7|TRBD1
CASSLVRSDRGHSYEQYF
TGTGCCAGCAGCTTAGTAAGGTCCGACAGGGGACACTCCTACGAGCAGTACTTC
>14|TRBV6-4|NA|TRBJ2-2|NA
CASRRDRNTGELFF
TGTGCCAGCAGAAGAGACAGAAACACCGGGGAGCTGTTTTTT
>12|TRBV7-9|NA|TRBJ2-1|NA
CASSLYSDRQFF
TGTGCCAGCAGCCTCTACAGCGATAGGCAGTTCTTC
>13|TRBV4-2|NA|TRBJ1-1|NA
CASSEGDNTEAFF
TGTGCCAGCAGCGAAGGTGATAACACTGAAGCTTTCTTT
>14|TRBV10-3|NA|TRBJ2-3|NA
CAIRAGTSTDTQYF
TGTGCCATAAGAGCCGGGACAAGCACAGATACGCAGTATTTT
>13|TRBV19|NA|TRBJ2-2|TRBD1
CASRPRGTGELFF
TGTGCCAGTAGACCCAGGGGGACCGGGGAGCTGTTTTTT
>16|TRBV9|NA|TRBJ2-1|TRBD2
CASSVTSGSELRWQFF
TGTGCCAGCAGCGTAACGAGCGGGAGCGAGTTACGGTGGCAGTTCTTC
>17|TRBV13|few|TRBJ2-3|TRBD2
CASSRPRGLASTDTQYF
TGTGCCAGCAGCCGACCGCGGGGACTAGCTAGCACAGATACGCAGTATTTT
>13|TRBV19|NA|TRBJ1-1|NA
CASSIFGNAEAFF
TGTGCCAGTAGTATATTCGGAAACGCTGAAGCTTTCTTT
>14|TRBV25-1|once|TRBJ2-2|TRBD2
CASRWEGRSGELFF
TGTGCCAGCAGATGGGAGGGCCGGTCCGGGGAGCTGTTTTTT
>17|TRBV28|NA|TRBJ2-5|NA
CASSPDRSLGIQETQYF
TGTGCCAGCAGTCCGGACAGATCACTGGGAATCCAAGAGACCCAGTACTTC
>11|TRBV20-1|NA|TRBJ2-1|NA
CSARDTPEQFF
TGCAGTGCTAGAGATACCCCGGAGCAGTTCTTC
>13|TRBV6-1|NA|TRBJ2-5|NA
CASSEGKAGTQYF
TGTGCCAGCAGTGAAGGCAAAGCCGGGACCCAGTACTTC
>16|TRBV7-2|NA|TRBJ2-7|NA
CASSFVFLDMGYEQYF
TGTGCCAGCAGCTTTGTTTTCCTAGATATGGGCTACGAGCAGTACTTC
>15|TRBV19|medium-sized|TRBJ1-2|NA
CASSTQAGRGDGYTF
TGTGCCAGTAGTACTCAGGCGGGCAGGGGTGACGGCTACACCTTC
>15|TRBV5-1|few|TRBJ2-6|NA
CASSLDVSGANVLTF
TGCGCCAGCAGCTTGGACGTGTCTGGGGCCAACGTCCTGACTTTC
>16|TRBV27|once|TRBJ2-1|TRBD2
CASSLSGRALNLEQFF
TGTGCCAGCAGTTTAAGCGGGAGGGCCCTTAATTTAGAACAGTTCTTC
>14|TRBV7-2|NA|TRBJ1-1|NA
CASSLVLGPAEAFF
TGTGCCAGCAGCTTAGTTCTGGGACCCGCTGAAGCTTTCTTT
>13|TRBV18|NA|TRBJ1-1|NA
CASSPGSNTEAFF
TGTGCCAGCTCACCAGGCTCGAACACTGAAGCTTTCTTT
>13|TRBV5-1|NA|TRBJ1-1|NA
CASSLAGVREAFF
TGCGCCAGCAGCTTGGCCGGAGTAAGGGAAGCTTTCTTT
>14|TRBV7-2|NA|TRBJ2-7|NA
CASSLGRVEGEQYF
TGTGCCAGCAGCTTAGGCAGAGTAGAAGGCGAGCAGTACTTC
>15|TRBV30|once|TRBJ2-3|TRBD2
CAWSAGLAGTDTQYF
TGTGCCTGGAGTGCGGGACTAGCGGGCACAGATACGCAGTATTTT
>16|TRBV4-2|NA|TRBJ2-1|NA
CASSQGRGGSYNEQFF
TGTGCCAGCAGCCAAGGCAGGGGAGGCTCCTACAATGAGCAGTTCTTC
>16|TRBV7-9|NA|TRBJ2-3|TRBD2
CASSYIPGLTTDTQYF
TGTGCCAGCAGCTACATACCGGGACTAACCACAGATACGCAGTATTTT
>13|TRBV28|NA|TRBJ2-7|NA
CASRAPAAYEQYF
TGTGCCAGCAGGGCACCGGCGGCCTACGAGCAGTACTTC
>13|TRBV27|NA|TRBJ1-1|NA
CASRGERGTEAFF
TGTGCCAGCAGGGGGGAAAGGGGGACTGAAGCTTTCTTT
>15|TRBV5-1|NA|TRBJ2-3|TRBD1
CASSSTGDRTDTQYF
TGCGCCAGCAGCTCGACAGGGGATCGCACAGATACGCAGTATTTT
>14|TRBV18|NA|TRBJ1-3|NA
CASSPASLRNTIYF
TGTGCCAGCTCACCAGCCAGCCTTAGAAACACCATATATTTT
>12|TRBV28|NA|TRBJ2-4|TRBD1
CASPTGVNIQYF
TGTGCCAGTCCTACAGGGGTCAACATTCAGTACTTC
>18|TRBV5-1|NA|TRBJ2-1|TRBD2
CASSLSSGGGPGYNEQFF
TGCGCCAGCAGCTTGTCGTCGGGGGGAGGGCCCGGCTACAATGAGCAGTTCTTC